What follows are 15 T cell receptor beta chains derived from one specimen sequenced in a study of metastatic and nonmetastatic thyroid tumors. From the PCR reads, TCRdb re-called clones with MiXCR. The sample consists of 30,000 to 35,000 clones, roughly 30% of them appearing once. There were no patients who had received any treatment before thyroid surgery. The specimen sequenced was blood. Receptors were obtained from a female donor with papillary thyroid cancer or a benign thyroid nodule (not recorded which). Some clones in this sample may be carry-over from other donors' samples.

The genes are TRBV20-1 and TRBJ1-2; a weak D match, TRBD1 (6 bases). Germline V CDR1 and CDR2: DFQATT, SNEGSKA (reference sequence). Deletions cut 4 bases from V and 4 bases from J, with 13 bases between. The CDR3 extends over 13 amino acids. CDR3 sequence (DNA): TGCAGTGCTACCTCTGACAGGTCCTATGGCTACACCTTC. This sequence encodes CSATSDRSYGYTF.

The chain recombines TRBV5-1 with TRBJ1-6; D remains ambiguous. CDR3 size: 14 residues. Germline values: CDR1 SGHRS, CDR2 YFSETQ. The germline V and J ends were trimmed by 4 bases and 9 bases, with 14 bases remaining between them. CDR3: CASSLRVDGSPLHF. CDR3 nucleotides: TGCGCCAGCAGCCTCCGGGTCGATGGTTCACCCCTCCACTTT.

CDR3 region: CSAQGQGDGYTF. CDR3 DNA sequence: TGCAGCGCCCAGGGACAGGGTGACGGCTACACCTTC. The chain is built from TRBV29-1 and TRBJ1-2; TRBD1 matches 9 bases. The germline V gene has CDR1 SQVTM and CDR2 ANQGSEA. J gave up 8 bases and V 7 bases, and 8 bases lay outside the gene matches. The CDR3 totals 12 residues.

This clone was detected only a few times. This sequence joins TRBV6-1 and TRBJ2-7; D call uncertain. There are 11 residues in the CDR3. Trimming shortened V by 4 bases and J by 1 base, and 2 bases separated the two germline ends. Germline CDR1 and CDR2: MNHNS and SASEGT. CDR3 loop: CASSASYEQYF. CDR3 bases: TGTGCCAGCAGTGCATCCTACGAGCAGTACTTC.

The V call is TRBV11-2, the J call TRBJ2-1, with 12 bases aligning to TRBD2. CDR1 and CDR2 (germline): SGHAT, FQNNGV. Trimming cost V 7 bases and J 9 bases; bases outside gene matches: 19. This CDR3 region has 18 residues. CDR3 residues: CASMGASGRAHPLREQFF. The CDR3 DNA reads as TGTGCCAGCATGGGGGCTAGCGGGAGGGCCCACCCACTACGTGAGCAGTTCTTC.

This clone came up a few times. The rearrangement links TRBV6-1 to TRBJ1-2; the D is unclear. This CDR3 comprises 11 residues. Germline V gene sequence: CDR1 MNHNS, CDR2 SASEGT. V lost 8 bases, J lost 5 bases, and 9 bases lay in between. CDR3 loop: CASPGGYGYTF. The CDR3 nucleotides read TGTGCCAGCCCCGGCGGATATGGCTACACCTTC.

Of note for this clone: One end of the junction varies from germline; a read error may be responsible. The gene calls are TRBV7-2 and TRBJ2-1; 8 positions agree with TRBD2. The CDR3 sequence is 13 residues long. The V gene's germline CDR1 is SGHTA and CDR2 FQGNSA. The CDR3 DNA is TGTGCCAGCAGCCTAGCGGGCATCAATGAGCAGTTCTTC. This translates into CASSLAGINEQFF.

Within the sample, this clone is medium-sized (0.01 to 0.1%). The CDR3 loop reads CAISESTGGPMQPQHF. Here the CDR3 DNA reads TGTGCCATCAGTGAGTCGACGGGGGGCCCGATGCAGCCCCAGCATTTT. This chain uses TRBV10-3 with TRBJ1-5, with a tentative D call TRBD1 (6 bases). The CDR3 extends over 16 amino acids. Trimming took 0 bases from V and 7 from J, leaving 16 bases between them. Germline lookup yields CDR1 ENHRY and CDR2 SYGVKD.

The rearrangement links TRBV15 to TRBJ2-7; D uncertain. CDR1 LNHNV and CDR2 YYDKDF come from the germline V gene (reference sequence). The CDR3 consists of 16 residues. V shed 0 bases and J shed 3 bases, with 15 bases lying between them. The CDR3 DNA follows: TGTGCCACCAGCAGAGATCCAGGCACTACCAGCTACGAGCAGTACTTC. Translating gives CATSRDPGTTSYEQYF.

CDR3 residues: CASRELAQGGEQFF. The CDR3 DNA reads as TGTGCCAGTAGGGAACTAGCGCAGGGGGGTGAGCAGTTCTTC. V usage is TRBV19 and J usage is TRBJ2-1; possibly TRBD1 or TRBD2 for D (7 bases each). Germline CDR1 is LNHDA and CDR2 is SQIVND (reference sequence). This CDR3 is built from 14 residues. Trimming removed 6 bases from V and 9 bases from J, with 18 bases in between.

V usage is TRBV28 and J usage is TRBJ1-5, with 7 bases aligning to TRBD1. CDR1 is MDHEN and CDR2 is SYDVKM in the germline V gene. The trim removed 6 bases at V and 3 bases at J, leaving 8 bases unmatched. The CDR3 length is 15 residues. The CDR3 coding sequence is TGTGCCAGCAGCCGTGACAGGGCTTCCAATCAGCCCCAGCATTTT. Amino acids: CASSRDRASNQPQHF.

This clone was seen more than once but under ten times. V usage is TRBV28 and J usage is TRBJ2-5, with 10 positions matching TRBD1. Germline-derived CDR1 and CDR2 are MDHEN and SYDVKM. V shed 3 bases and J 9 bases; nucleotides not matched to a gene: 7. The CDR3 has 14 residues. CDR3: CASSLTGGVDAQYF. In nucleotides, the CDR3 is TGTGCCAGCAGTTTGACAGGGGGCGTAGATGCCCAGTACTTC. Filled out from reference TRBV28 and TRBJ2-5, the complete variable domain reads DVKVTQSSRYLVKRTGEKVFLECVQDMDHENMFWYRQDPGLGLRLIYFSYDVKMKEKGDIPEGYSVSREKKERFSLILESASTNQTSMYLCASSLTGGVDAQYFGPGTRLLVL.

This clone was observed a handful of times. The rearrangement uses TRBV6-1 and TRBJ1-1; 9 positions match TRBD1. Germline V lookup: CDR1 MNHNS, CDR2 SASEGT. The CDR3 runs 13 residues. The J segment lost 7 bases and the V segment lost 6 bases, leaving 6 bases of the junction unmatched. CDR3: CASSRPGQGEAFF. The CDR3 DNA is TGTGCCAGCAGCCGCCCGGGACAGGGTGAAGCTTTCTTT.

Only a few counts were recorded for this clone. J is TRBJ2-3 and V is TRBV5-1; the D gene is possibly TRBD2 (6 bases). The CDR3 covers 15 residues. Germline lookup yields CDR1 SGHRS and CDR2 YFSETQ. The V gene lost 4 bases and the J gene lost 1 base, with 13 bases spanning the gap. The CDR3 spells CASSQGGGGTDTQYF. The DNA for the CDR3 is TGCGCCAGCAGCCAGGGAGGAGGGGGCACAGATACGCAGTATTTT.

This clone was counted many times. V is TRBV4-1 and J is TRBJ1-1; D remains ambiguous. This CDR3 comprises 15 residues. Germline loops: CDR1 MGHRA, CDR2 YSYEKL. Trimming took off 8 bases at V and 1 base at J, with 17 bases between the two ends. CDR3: CASGYVSPSNTEAFF. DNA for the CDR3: TGCGCCAGCGGCTACGTAAGCCCGTCGAACACTGAAGCTTTCTTT.